The present T cell receptor beta chain was sequenced within a study of cytomegalovirus exposure and HLA in healthy donors. Study-wide results and caveats: Rare sequences made up most TCRs, while some public TCRs were found in many donors.

About this clone itself: Its antigen is undetermined.

60 Vbeta and 13 Jbeta primers were used in PCR. The method was immunoSEQ multiplex PCR; TCRdb's version includes in-frame clones alone and lacks a portion of them. The sample holds about 150,000 clones; roughly 82% are singletons and the top ten take around 7%. J lost 4 bases, V lost 3 bases, and 9 bases had no gene match. Germline loops: CDR1 LNHDA, CDR2 SQIVND (reference sequence). CDR3 size: 15 residues. The receptor was derived from a man aged 25 to 45 in good health and CMV-seronegative. The V call is TRBV19, the J call TRBJ2-7; 7 bases are a match to TRBD1. The sequenced sample consisted of PBMCs. This CDR3 reads CASSMAGTASYEQYF. The CDR3 DNA follows: TGTGCCAGTAGTATGGCCGGGACAGCAAGTTACGAGCAGTACTTC.